This passage covers 17 T cell receptor beta chains from one sample sequenced in a study of blood T cells in healthy people across ages. Then a second PCR, running about 6 to 11 cycles, was carried out with a sample-barcoded 5' primer and a J-beta primer mix. TCRdb recomputed calls from the 5' RACE reads with MiXCR, one row per CDR3 protein. The sample has some 640,000 distinct CDR3 sequences, approximately 30% seen once. The sequenced material came from blood. The receptors were gathered from a woman of 80 years or more in good health.

The sample holds many counts of this clonotype. The gene calls are TRBV6-2 or TRBV6-3 and TRBJ2-3; TRBD1 aligns across 10 bases. This CDR3 is 14 amino acids long. Germline assignment: CDR1 MNHEY and CDR2 SVGEGT. With V trimmed by 6 bases and J by 2 bases, 2 bases remained unmatched. Here the CDR3 reads CASRGQGYTDTQYF. The CDR3 DNA reads as TGTGCCAGCAGGGGACAGGGGTACACAGATACGCAGTATTTT.

At least ten counts were recorded for this clonotype. The rearrangement joins TRBV6-2 or TRBV6-3 to TRBJ1-2; D gene ambiguous. Between the trimmed V and J ends, which lost 8 bases and 3 bases, there was a span of 16 bases. The CDR3 contains 14 residues. The V gene's germline CDR1 is MNHEY and CDR2 SVGEGT. The CDR3 region is CASSVAGLDYGYTF. As DNA, the CDR3 is TGTGCCAGCTCTGTGGCGGGGTTGGACTATGGCTACACCTTC.

V gene TRBV6-5 combines with J gene TRBJ1-1, with D tentatively TRBD1 (5 bases). CDR3 size: 15 residues. Trimming removed 0 bases at V and 4 bases at J, with 12 bases between. From germline, CDR1 is MNHEY and CDR2 SVGAGI. CDR3 coding DNA: TGTGCCAGCAGTTACTCGGGAATTGGGGGCACTGAAGCTTTCTTT. It yields the protein CASSYSGIGGTEAFF.

This clonotype has just a few counts. For the CDR3, the DNA is TGTGCCAGCAGCCTCCTTCGGGGAGGGGAGTTCTTC. Protein sequence: CASSLLRGGEFF. The J gene is TRBJ2-1, the V gene TRBV12-3 or TRBV12-4, with 7 bases fitting TRBD2. The CDR3 contains 12 residues. V lost 6 bases, J lost 14 bases, and 10 bases stayed unmatched.

This clonotype occurred a few times. V is TRBV2 and J is TRBJ1-2; D gene ambiguous. CDR3 length equals 14 residues. Deletions cut 4 bases from V and 1 base from J, with 10 bases between. Germline V gene sequence: CDR1 SNHLY, CDR2 FYNNEI. Written as DNA, the CDR3 is TGTGCCAGCAGTGCGGTTGGGCTTAACTATGGCTACACCTTC. Its protein product is CASSAVGLNYGYTF.

Comment on this clonotype: A read error may be the cause here, since a much bigger clone is one base away. This chain links TRBV2 with TRBJ1-2, with D perhaps matching TRBD1 (6 bases). The germline V gene encodes CDR1 SNHLY and CDR2 FYNNEI. This CDR3 is 11 amino acids long. The CDR3, as DNA: TGTGTCAGCGGAGGGGGACAAGGCTACACCTTC. Translated: CVSGGGQGYTF.

This clonotype was recorded at least ten times. V gene TRBV19 combines with J gene TRBJ2-3; 13 bases agree with TRBD2. Per germline, CDR1 LNHDA and CDR2 SQIVND (reference sequence). The CDR3 has 17 amino acids. J lost 0 bases, V lost 6 bases, and 6 bases had no gene match. The CDR3 region has the DNA TGTGCCAGTAGGACTAGCGGGGGGAGTTCCAGCACAGATACGCAGTATTTT. Translated, it gives CASRTSGGSSSTDTQYF.

This clonotype was observed at least ten times. This sequence joins TRBV28 and TRBJ2-3; 11 nucleotides align to TRBD2. Germline CDR1 MDHEN, CDR2 SYDVKM. The J segment lost 4 bases and the V segment lost 3 bases, leaving 6 bases of the junction unmatched. This CDR3 contains 16 residues. The CDR3 DNA sequence: TGTGCCAGCAGTTTTAATAGCGGGGGGGCCGCAGATACGCAGTATTTT. It codes for CASSFNSGGAADTQYF.

The chain is built from TRBV10-2 and TRBJ2-5; TRBD2 agrees at 11 bases. This CDR3 comprises 14 residues. Germline CDR1 reads WSHSY; CDR2 reads SAAADI. Trimming removed 6 bases from V and 3 bases from J; junction bases left unmatched: 3. CDR3 protein: CASRGLAGEETQYF. Here the CDR3 DNA reads TGCGCCAGCAGAGGACTAGCGGGTGAAGAGACCCAGTACTTC.

The table lists this clonotype with many counts. The rearrangement joins TRBV20-1 to TRBJ2-5; TRBD2 agrees at 14 bases. The CDR3 consists of 15 residues. Germline V lookup: CDR1 DFQATT, CDR2 SNEGSKA (reference sequence). Unmatched junction bases numbered 4, after V lost 6 bases and J lost 1 base. The CDR3 DNA reads TGCAGTGCCCCGGGACTAGCGGGGGTCCAAGAGACCCAGTACTTC. This encodes CSAPGLAGVQETQYF.

This clonotype was counted at least ten times. The rearrangement joins TRBV6-2 or TRBV6-3 to TRBJ2-6; 11 nucleotides line up with TRBD1. Unmatched junction bases numbered 10, after V lost 9 bases and J lost 0 bases. The CDR3 has 18 amino acids. Germline CDR1 and CDR2: MNHEY and SVGEGT. The CDR3 loop reads CASRPPGQGVSGANVLTF. CDR3 nucleotide sequence: TGTGCCAGTCGACCTCCGGGACAGGGGGTCTCTGGGGCCAACGTCCTGACTTTC.

V gene TRBV7-2 combines with J gene TRBJ1-2; D is unclear. There are 15 residues in the CDR3. CDR1 is SGHTA and CDR2 is FQGNSA in the germline V gene. V was trimmed by 6 bases and J by 4 bases, leaving 18 bases between them. The CDR3 sequence is CASSSHQVLGYGYTF. The CDR3 DNA is TGTGCCAGCAGTTCACACCAGGTCCTTGGCTATGGCTACACCTTC.

The chain couples TRBV6-5 to TRBJ1-2; 12 nucleotides agree with TRBD1. V shed 6 bases and J 8 bases; nucleotides not matched to a gene: 7. This CDR3 region has 14 residues. From germline, CDR1 is MNHEY and CDR2 SVGAGI. The CDR3 DNA reads as TGTGCCAGCAGAACTGGGACAGGGGGCTTAGGCTACACCTTC. Translated: CASRTGTGGLGYTF.

The V gene is TRBV2, the J gene TRBJ2-5; D is perhaps TRBD1 (5 bases). Germline CDR1 SNHLY, CDR2 FYNNEI. The V end was cut by 5 bases, the J end by 7 bases, with 14 bases between. The CDR3 is 13 residues long. CDR3 residues: CASSSQGMGTQYF. The CDR3 bases are TGTGCCAGCAGTAGTCAGGGAATGGGGACCCAGTACTTC.

This clonotype has just a few counts. The V call is TRBV10-3, the J call TRBJ1-1; perhaps TRBD1 as D (6 bases). The V end lost 2 bases, the J end lost 2 bases, and 12 bases lay between the germline ends. CDR1 is ENHRY and CDR2 is SYGVKD in the germline V gene. This CDR3 comprises 15 residues. The CDR3 sequence is CAISEPAGHNTEAFF. The DNA for the CDR3 is TGTGCCATCAGTGAGCCAGCGGGACATAACACTGAAGCTTTCTTT.

The chain couples TRBV27 to TRBJ2-1; D gene ambiguous. Between the trimmed V and J ends, which lost 7 bases and 2 bases, there was a span of 15 bases. The CDR3 consists of 15 residues. In germline, CDR1 is MNHEY, CDR2 SMNVEV (reference sequence). The CDR3 DNA reads TGTGCCAGCATGCGGAGAGACGGTCCCTACAATGAGCAGTTCTTC. Its protein product is CASMRRDGPYNEQFF.

In regard to this clonotype: A single base separates this from a much larger clone, so it may be a read error. The rearrangement joins TRBV2 to TRBJ2-5; D perhaps matches TRBD1 (5 bases). Trimming pared 7 bases from V and 11 bases from J, leaving 14 bases between. This CDR3 is 11 amino acids long. Germline-derived CDR1 and CDR2 are SNHLY and FYNNEI. The CDR3 DNA reads as TGTGCCAGCAAGCAGGGCAATGGGCAGTACTTC. It codes for CASKQGNGQYF.